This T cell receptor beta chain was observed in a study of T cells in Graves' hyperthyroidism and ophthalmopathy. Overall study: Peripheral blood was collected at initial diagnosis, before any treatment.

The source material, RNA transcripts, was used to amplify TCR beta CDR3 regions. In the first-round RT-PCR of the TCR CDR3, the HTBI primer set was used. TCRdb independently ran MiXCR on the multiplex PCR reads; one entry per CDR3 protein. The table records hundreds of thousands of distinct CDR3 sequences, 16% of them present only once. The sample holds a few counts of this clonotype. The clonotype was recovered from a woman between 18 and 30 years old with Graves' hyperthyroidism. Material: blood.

The CDR3 coding sequence is TGTGCCACGCAGGGTACCGGGGAGCTGTTTTTT. This sequence encodes CATQGTGELFF. The chain recombines TRBV24-1 with TRBJ2-2; tentative D call: TRBD1 (5 bases). The CDR3 has 11 amino acids. V was cut by 10 bases and J by 5 bases, with 7 bases left in between. Germline CDR1 KGHDR, CDR2 SFDVKD.